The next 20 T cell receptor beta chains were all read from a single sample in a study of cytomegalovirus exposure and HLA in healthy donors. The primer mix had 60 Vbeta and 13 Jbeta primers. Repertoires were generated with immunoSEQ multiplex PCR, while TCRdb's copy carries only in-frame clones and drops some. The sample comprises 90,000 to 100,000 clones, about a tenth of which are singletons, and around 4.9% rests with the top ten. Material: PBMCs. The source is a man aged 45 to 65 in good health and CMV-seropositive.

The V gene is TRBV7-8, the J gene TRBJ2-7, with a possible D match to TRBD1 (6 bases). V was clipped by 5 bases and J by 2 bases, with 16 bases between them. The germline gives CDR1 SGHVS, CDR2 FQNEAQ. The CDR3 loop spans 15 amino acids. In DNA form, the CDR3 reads TGTGCCAGCAGCATCCGACAGGTCCCGACCTACGAGCAGTACTTC. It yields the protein CASSIRQVPTYEQYF. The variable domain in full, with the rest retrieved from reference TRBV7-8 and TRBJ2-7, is GAGVSQSPRYKVAKRGQDVALRCDPISGHVSLFWYQQALGQGPEFLTYFQNEAQLDKSGLPSDRFFAERPEGSVSTLKIQRTQQEDSAVYLCASSIRQVPTYEQYFGPGTRLTVT.

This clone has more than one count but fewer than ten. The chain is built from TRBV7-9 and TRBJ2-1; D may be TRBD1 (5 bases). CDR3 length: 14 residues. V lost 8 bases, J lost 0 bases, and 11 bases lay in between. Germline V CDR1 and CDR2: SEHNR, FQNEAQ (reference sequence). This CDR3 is CASQGGSSYNEQFF. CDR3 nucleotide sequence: TGTGCCAGCCAGGGCGGTAGCTCCTACAATGAGCAGTTCTTC. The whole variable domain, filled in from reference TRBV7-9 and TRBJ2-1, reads DTGVSQNPRHKITKRGQNVTFRCDPISEHNRLYWYRQTLGQGPEFLTYFQNEAQLEKSRLLSDRFSAERPKGSFSTLEIQRTEQGDSAMYLCASQGGSSYNEQFFGPGTRLTVL.

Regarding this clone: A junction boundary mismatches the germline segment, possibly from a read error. CDR3 protein: CASMTLGAYKQYF. In DNA form, the CDR3 reads TGTGCTAGTATGACCCTAGGGGCCTACAAGCAGTACTTC. V and J are TRBV12-5 and TRBJ2-7; D perhaps matches TRBD1 (5 bases). This CDR3 is built from 13 residues. Germline V gene data show CDR1 as LGHNT and CDR2 as FRNRAP. Combining the CDR3 with reference TRBV12-5 and TRBJ2-7 gives the whole variable domain DARVTQTPRHKVTEMGQEVTMRCQPILGHNTVFWYRQTMMQGLELLAYFRNRAPLDDSGMPKDRFSAEMPDATLATLKIQPSEPRDSAVYFCASMTLGAYKQYFGPGTRLTVT.

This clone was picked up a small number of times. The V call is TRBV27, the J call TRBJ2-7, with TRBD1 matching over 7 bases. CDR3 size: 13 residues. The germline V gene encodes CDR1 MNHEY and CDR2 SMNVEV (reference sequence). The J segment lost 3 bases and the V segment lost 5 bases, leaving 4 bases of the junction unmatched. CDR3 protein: CASSRTGLYEQYF. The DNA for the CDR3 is TGTGCCAGCAGTCGGACAGGACTCTACGAGCAGTACTTC.

The CDR3 DNA reads TGTGCCAGCAGACCCGCGATTAGCGGGAGACATGGTGAGCAGTTCTTC. Translated, it gives CASRPAISGRHGEQFF. The chain links TRBV28 to TRBJ2-1; 9 bases are shared with TRBD2. CDR3 length: 16 residues. Germline V gene lookup returns CDR1 MDHEN and CDR2 SYDVKM. J gave up 9 bases and V 6 bases, and 15 bases lay outside the gene matches.

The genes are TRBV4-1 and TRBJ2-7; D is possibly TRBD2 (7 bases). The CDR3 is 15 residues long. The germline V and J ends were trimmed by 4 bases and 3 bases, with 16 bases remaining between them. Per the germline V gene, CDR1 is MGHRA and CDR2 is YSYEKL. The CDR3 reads CASSLGASGYYEQYF. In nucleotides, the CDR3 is TGCGCCAGCAGCCTGGGGGCTAGCGGATACTACGAGCAGTACTTC.

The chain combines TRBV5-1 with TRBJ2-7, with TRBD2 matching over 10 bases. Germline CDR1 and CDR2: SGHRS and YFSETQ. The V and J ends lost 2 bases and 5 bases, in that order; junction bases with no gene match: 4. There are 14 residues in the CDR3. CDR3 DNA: TGCGCCAGCAGCTTACTAGCGGGACTCAACGAGCAGTACTTC. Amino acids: CASSLLAGLNEQYF.

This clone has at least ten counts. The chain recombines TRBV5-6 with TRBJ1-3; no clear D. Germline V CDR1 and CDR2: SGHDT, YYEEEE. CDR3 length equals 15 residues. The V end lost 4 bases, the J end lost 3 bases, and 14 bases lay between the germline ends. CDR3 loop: CASSSPTGIGNTIYF. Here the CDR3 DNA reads TGTGCCAGCAGCAGCCCCACGGGAATTGGAAACACCATATATTTT.

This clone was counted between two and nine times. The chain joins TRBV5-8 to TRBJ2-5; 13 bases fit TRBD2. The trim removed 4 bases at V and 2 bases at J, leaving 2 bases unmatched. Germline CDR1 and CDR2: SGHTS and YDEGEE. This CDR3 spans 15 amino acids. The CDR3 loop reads CASSTGLAGQETQYF. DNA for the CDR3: TGTGCCAGCAGCACGGGACTAGCGGGGCAAGAGACCCAGTACTTC. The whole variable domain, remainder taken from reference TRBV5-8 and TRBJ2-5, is EAGVTQSPTHLIKTRGQQATLRCSPISGHTSVYWYQQALGLGLQFLLWYDEGEERNRGNFPPRFSGRQFPNYSSELNVNALELEDSALYLCASSTGLAGQETQYFGPGTRLLVL.

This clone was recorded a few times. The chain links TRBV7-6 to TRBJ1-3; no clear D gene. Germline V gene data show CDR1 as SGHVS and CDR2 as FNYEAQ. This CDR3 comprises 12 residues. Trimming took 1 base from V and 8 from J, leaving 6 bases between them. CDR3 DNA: TGTGCCAGCAGCTTAGGCGGAGACACCATATATTTT. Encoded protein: CASSLGGDTIYF.

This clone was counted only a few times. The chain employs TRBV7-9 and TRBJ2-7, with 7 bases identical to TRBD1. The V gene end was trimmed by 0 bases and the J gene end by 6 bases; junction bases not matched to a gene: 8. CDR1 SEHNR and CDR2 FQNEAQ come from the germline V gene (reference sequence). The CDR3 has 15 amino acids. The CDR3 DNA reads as TGTGCCAGCAGCTTAGCGTTAGGGGCAGGGGGCGAGCAGTACTTC. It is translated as CASSLALGAGGEQYF.

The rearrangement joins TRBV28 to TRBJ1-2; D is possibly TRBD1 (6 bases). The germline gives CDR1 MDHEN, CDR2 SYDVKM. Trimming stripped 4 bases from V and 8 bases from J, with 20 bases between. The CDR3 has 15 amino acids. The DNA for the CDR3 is TGTGCCAGCAGTTCCCCATTAGGGGGGGTTAGCGGCTACACCTTC. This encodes CASSSPLGGVSGYTF.

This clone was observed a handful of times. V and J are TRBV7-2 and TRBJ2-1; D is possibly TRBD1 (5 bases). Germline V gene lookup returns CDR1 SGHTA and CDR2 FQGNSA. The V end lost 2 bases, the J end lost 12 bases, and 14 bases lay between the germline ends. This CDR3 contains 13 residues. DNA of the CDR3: TGTGCCAGCAGCTTATACGGTCCCACAGGGCAGTTCTTC. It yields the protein CASSLYGPTGQFF.

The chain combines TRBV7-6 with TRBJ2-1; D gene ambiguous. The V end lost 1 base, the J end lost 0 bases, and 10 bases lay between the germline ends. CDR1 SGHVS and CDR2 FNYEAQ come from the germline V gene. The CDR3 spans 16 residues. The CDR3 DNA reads TGTGCCAGCAGCTTAGGAGCGTCGAGCTCCTACAATGAGCAGTTCTTC. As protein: CASSLGASSSYNEQFF.

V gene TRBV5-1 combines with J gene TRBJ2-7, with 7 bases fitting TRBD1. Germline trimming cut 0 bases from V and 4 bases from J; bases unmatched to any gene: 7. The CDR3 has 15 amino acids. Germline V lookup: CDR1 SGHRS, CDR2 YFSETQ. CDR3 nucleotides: TGCGCCAGCAGCTTGGAGGGACAGACCGGATACGAGCAGTACTTC. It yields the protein CASSLEGQTGYEQYF.

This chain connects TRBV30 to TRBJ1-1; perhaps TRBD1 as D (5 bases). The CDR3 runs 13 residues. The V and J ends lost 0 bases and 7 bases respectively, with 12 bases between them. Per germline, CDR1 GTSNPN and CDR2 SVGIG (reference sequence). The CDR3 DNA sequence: TGTGCCTGGAGTGTCGATACAGGAATTGAAGCTTTCTTT. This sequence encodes CAWSVDTGIEAFF.

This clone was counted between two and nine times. The CDR3 is CAWSVRGGEQYF. CDR3 in DNA: TGTGCCTGGAGTGTACGGGGGGGCGAGCAGTACTTC. The chain recombines TRBV30 with TRBJ2-7; 8 nucleotides match TRBD2. This CDR3 is built from 12 residues. Germline V CDR1 and CDR2: GTSNPN, SVGIG (reference sequence). The ends lost 0 bases at V and 6 bases at J; junction bases unmatched: 1.

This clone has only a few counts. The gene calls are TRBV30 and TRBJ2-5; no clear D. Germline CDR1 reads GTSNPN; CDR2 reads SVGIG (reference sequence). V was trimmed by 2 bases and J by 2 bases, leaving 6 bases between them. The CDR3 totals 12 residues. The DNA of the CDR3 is TGTGCCTGGAGTTCCGCGCAAGAGACCCAGTACTTC. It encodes CAWSSAQETQYF.

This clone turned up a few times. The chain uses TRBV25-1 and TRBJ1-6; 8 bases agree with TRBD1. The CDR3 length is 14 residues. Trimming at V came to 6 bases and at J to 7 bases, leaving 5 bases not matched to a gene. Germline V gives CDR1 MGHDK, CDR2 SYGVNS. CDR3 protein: CASRHDRGNSPLHF. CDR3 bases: TGTGCCAGCAGGCACGACAGGGGCAATTCACCCCTCCACTTT.

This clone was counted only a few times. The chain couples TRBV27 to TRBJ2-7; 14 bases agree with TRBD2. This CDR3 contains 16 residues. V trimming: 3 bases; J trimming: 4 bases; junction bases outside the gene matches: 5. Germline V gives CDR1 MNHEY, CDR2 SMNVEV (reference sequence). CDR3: CASSLSGLAGVYEQYF. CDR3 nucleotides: TGTGCCAGCAGTTTGTCGGGACTAGCGGGAGTTTACGAGCAGTACTTC.